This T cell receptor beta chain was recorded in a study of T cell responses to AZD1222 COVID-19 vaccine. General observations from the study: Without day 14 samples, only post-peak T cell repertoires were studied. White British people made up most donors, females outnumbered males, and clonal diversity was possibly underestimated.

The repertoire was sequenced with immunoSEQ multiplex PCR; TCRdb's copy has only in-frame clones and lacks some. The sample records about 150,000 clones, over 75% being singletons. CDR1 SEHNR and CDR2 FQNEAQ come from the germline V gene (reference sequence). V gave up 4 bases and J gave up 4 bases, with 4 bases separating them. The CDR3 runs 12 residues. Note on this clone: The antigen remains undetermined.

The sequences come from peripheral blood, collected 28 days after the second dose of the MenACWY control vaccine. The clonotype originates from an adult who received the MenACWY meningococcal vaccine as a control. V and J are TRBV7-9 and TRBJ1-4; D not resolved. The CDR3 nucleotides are TGTGCCAGCAGCTCAATTAATGAAAAACTGTTTTTT. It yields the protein CASSSINEKLFF. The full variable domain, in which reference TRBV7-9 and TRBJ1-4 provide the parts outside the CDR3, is DTGVSQNPRHKITKRGQNVTFRCDPISEHNRLYWYRQTLGQGPEFLTYFQNEAQLEKSRLLSDRFSAERPKGSFSTLEIQRTEQGDSAMYLCASSSINEKLFFGSGTQLSVL.